This record looks at one TCR beta chain sequence and its context. Its antigen remains unidentified. Time point in this sample: new active TB diagnosis, blood taken before or within 7 days of starting treatment. Each clinical donor contributed on average approximately 93,000 T cells from unsorted cryopreserved PBMC. These data are taken from a study of T cells in tuberculosis. Findings of the study overall: Active tuberculosis alpha repertoires lay closer to GMM-specific TCRs than controls'. Shorter CDR3-alpha in active tuberculosis partly drove smaller distances.

The V gene's germline CDR1 is GTSNPN and CDR2 SVGIG (reference sequence). V was shortened by 6 bases and J by 6 bases, with 13 bases between the two germline ends. The length of the CDR3 is 12 residues. Sequencing was performed with immunoSEQ multiplex PCR; in TCRdb, only in-frame clones are kept and a portion is missing. The sample holds more than 30,000 clones, about 83% seen once. The material sequenced was PBMCs, taken at tuberculosis diagnosis. This TCR came from an adult with tuberculosis. The V and J genes are TRBV30 and TRBJ2-3; a possible D gene is TRBD1 (7 bases). This CDR3 reads CACMEGADTQYF. The DNA of the CDR3 is TGTGCCTGTATGGAGGGGGCGGATACGCAGTATTTT.